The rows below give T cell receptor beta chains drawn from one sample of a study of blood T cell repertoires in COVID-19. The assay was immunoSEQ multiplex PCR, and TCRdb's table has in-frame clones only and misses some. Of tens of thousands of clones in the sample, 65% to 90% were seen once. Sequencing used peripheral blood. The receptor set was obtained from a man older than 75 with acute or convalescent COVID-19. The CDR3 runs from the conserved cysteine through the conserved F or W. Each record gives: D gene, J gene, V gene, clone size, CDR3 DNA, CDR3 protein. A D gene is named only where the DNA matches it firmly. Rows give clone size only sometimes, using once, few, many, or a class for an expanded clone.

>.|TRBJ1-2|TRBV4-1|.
TGCGCCAGCAGCCAAGATGAAACAGCTAACTATGGCTACACCTTC
CASSQDETANYGYTF
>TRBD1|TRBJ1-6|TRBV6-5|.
TGTGCCTCAACAGGGGCTAATTCACCCCTCCACTTT
CASTGANSPLHF
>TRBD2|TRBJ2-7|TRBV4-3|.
TGCGCCAGCAGCCAAGATTATTTACTAGCGGGATTGTACGAGCAGTACTTC
CASSQDYLLAGLYEQYF
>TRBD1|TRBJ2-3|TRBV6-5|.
TGTGCCAGCAACTGGGACAGGGCGAAATCGACGCAGTATTTT
CASNWDRAKSTQYF
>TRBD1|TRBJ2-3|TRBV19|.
TGTGCCAGTAGTATAGATACAGGGGTGGACACAGATACGCAGTATTTT
CASSIDTGVDTDTQYF
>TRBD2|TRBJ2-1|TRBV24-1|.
TGTGCCACCAGTCACTCGCGGACTAGCGGGAGTAATGAGCAGTTCTTC
CATSHSRTSGSNEQFF
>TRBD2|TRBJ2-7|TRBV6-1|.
TGTGCCAGCAGTGCACTAGCGGGAGCGGGGTCCTACGAGCAGTACTTC
CASSALAGAGSYEQYF
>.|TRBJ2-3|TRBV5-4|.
TGTGCCAGCAGCTTGGCCTACTTGGATACGCAGTATTTT
CASSLAYLDTQYF
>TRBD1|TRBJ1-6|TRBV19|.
TGTGCCAGTACCTTTACAGGGGGCTATTCACCCCTCCACTTT
CASTFTGGYSPLHF
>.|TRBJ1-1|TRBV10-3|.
TGTGCCATCAGTGAAGAACACAGCATGAACACTGAAGCTTTCTTT
CAISEEHSMNTEAFF
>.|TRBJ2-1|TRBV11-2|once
TGTGCCAGCAGGGCCGAGGGTAGGGTTTCCTACAATGAGCAGTTCTTC
CASRAEGRVSYNEQFF
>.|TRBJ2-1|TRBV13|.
TGTGCCAGCAGCGCTCGCGGGAACAATGAGCAGTTCTTC
CASSARGNNEQFF
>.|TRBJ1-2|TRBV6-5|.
TGTGCCAGCAGTTATCTTGCGACAGGTCACCATGGCTACACCTTC
CASSYLATGHHGYTF
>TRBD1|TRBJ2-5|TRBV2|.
TGTGCCAGCAGCGTCACAGGGGGCGCGGTGTGGTCGGAGACCCAGTACTTC
CASSVTGGAVWSETQYF
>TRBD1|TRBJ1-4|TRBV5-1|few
TGCGCCAGCAGACCGGGACAGCGGGTAGCAACTAATGAAAAACTGTTTTTT
CASRPGQRVATNEKLFF
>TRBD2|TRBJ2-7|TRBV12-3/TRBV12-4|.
TGTGCCAGCAGTCTCGGACTAGGGAGGCTCTTCTACTTC
CASSLGLGRLFYF
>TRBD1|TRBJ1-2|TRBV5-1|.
TGCGCCAGCAGCTGGACAGGGGGGACCGGTGGCTACACCTTC
CASSWTGGTGGYTF